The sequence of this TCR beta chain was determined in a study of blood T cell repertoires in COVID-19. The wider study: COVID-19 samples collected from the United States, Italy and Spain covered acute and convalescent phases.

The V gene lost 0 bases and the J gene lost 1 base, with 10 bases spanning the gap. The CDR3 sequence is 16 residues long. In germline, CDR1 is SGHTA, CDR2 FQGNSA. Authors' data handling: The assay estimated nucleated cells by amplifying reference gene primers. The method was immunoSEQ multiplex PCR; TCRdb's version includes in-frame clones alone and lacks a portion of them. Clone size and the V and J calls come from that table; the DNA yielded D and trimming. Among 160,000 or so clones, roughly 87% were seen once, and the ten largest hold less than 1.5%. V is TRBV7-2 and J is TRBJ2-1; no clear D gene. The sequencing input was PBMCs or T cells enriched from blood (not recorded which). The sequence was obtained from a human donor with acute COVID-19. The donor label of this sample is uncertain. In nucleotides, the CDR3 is TGTGCCAGCAGCTTAGCTCCACCTCGGTCCTACAATGAGCAGTTCTTC. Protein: CASSLAPPRSYNEQFF.